These T cell receptor beta chains were read from a single sample in a study of blood T cells in healthy people across ages. Each CDR3 protein gets one entry after TCRdb re-called the 5' RACE reads with MiXCR. This table holds more than 900,000 distinct CDR3 sequences, around 27% found once. The same data also contributed to another study, on T cells of mothers and their children.

The sequenced sample was blood. Receptors were obtained from a girl aged 2-10 years in good health. The conserved cysteine and the conserved F or W are not part of the CDR3 here. A D gene is named only where the DNA matches it firmly.

D gene | V gene | CDR3 protein
TRBD1 | TRBV11-2 | ASSMRDREGALANEKLF
. | TRBV7-9 | ASSSRLEKETQH
TRBD2 | TRBV5-1 | ASSPGIAGGKETQY
. | TRBV27 | VSSFGLAGYPYT
. | TRBV7-9 | ASSFSQVF
TRBD2 | TRBV7-2 | ASSLGWVGRRNGELF
. | TRBV7-9 | ASSSITQDREHIQY
TRBD1 | TRBV4-1 | ASSQDRQGVYEQY
. | TRBV29-1 | SAGEGGKNIQY
. | TRBV6-5 | ASSRVGSGQPQH
TRBD2 | TRBV4-2 | ASSQERGGDTQY
. | TRBV7-9 | ASSFLDGYT
. | TRBV6-2/TRBV6-3 | ASSRLPGSSYNEQF
. | TRBV29-1 | SVELYRLNTEAL
TRBD1 | TRBV20-1 | SARKQGRPYEQY
. | TRBV19 | ASSMNTEAF
TRBD1 | TRBV7-2 | ASSRSGGQGETQY